This T cell receptor beta chain was retrieved from a study of cytomegalovirus exposure and HLA in healthy donors. The study's findings and limits: Later analysis identified about 17,000 TCR beta sequences associated with HLA alleles, using a false discovery rate threshold of 0.05.

The PCR used 60 Vbeta and 13 Jbeta primers. The protocol was immunoSEQ multiplex PCR, while the TCRdb copy is restricted to in-frame clones and leaves out a portion. This sample contains fewer than 70,000 clones. To note about this clone: As yet, its antigen is unknown.

Between the trimmed V and J ends, which lost 0 bases and 5 bases, there was a span of 11 bases. The germline CDR1 and CDR2 sequences are SGHRS and YFSETQ. The CDR3 has 14 amino acids. This TCR came from a man aged 25 to 40 in good health and CMV-seropositive. This chain uses TRBV5-1 with TRBJ1-1; possible D gene TRBD1, 5 bases. Input material: PBMCs. For the CDR3, the DNA is TGCGCCAGCAGCTTGGGGAGGGGTGGGACTGAAGCTTTCTTT. Its protein product is CASSLGRGGTEAFF.